The TCR beta chain under discussion was sequenced for a study of T-cell reconstitution after alpha-beta-depleted transplantation in children. TCRbeta library preparation incorporated unique molecular identifiers. TCRdb called the PCR reads again in MiXCR, with one record for every CDR3 protein. Here the sample spans about 870,000 distinct CDR3 sequences, approximately 15% being singletons. The sequence derives from a male patient between 10 and 17 years old who had a stem cell transplant for acute lymphoblastic leukemia, so the T cells may come from the graft donor. Specimen: PBMCs, mostly from graft donor cells, collected 360 days after TCRalphabeta/CD19-depleted stem cell transplant.

As DNA, the CDR3 is TGTGCCAGCCGGACAGGGGAACACGAGCAGTACTTC. It is translated as CASRTGEHEQYF. The chain joins TRBV2 to TRBJ2-7, with 9 bases lining up with TRBD1. The CDR3 contains 12 residues. Germline V lookup: CDR1 SNHLY, CDR2 FYNNEI. V trimming: 8 bases; J trimming: 5 bases; junction bases outside the gene matches: 4.